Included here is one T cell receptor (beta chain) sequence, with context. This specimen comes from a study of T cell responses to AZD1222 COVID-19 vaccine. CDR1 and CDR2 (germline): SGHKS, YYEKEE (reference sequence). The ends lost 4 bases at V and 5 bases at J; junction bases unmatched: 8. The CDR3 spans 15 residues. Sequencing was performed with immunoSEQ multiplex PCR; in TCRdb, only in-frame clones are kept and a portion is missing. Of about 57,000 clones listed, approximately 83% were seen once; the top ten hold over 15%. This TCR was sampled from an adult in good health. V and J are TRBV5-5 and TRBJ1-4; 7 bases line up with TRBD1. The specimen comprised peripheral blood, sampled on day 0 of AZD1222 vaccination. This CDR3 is CASSPGGQPNEKLFF. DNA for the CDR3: TGTGCCAGCAGCCCGGGGGGACAGCCCAATGAAAAACTGTTTTTT.